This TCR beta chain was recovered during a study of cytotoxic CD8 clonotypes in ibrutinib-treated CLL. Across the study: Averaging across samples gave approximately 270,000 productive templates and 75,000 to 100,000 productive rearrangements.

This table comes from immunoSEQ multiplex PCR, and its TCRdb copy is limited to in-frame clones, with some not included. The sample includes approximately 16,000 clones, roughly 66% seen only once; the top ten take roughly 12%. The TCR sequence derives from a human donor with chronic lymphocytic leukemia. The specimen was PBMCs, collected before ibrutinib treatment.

This CDR3 is CARSREALGHYNSPLHF. The CDR3, as DNA: TGTGCCAGAAGTCGGGAGGCCTTGGGACATTATAATTCACCCCTCCACTTT. The gene calls are TRBV5-3 and TRBJ1-6; possible D gene TRBD1, 6 bases. TRBV5-3 is an ORF, with its function uncertain. Between the trimmed V and J ends, which lost 5 bases and 4 bases, there was a span of 19 bases. The CDR3 is 17 residues long.